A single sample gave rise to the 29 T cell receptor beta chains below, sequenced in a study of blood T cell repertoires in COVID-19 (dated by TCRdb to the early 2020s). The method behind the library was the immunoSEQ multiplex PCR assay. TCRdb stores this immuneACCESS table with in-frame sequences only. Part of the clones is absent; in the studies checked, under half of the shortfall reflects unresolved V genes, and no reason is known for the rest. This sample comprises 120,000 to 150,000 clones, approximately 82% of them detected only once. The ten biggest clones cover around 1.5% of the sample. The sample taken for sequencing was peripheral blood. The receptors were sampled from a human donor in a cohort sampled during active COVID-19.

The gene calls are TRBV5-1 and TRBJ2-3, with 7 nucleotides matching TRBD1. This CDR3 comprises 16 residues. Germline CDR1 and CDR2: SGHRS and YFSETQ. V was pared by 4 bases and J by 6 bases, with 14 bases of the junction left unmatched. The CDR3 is CASSNPTGPAHDTQYF. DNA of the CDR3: TGCGCCAGCAGCAACCCGACAGGGCCCGCACATGATACGCAGTATTTT.

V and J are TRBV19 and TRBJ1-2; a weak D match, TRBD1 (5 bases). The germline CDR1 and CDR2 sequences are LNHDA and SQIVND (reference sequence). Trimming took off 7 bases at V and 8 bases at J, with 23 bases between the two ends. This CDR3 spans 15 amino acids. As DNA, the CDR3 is TGTGCCAGTACCCCCAGGGATGGGTGGTTAGAAGGCTACACCTTC. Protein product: CASTPRDGWLEGYTF.

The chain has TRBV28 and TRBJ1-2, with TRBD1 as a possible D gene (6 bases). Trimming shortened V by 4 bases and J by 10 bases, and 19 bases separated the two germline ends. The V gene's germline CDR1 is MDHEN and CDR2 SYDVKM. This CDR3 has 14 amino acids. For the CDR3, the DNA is TGTGCCAGCAGTTCGACCGGGGGGGCCGTTCACTACACCTTC. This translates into CASSSTGGAVHYTF.

As DNA, the CDR3 is TGTGCCAGCATAGGGGGCCACTATGGCTACACCTTC. This sequence encodes CASIGGHYGYTF. The chain carries TRBV25-1 and TRBJ1-2, with 7 positions matching TRBD1. With 7 bases clipped from V and 3 bases from J, the junction kept 2 bases outside the gene matches. The germline gives CDR1 MGHDK, CDR2 SYGVNS. This CDR3 contains 12 residues.

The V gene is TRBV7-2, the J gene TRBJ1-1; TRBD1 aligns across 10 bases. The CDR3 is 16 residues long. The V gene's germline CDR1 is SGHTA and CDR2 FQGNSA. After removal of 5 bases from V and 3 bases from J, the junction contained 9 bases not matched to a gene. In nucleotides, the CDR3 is TGTGCCAGCAGCCCGCGTCCCGGGACAGGGGACACTGAAGCTTTCTTT. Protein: CASSPRPGTGDTEAFF.

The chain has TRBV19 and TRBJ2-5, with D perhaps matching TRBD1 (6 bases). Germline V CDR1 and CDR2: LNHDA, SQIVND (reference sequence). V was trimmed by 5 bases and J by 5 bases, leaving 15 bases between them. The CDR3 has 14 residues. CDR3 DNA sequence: TGTGCCAGTAGTGACCCCAGGGGTCTGGAGACCCAGTACTTC. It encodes CASSDPRGLETQYF. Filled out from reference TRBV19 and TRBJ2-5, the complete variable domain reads DGGITQSPKYLFRKEGQNVTLSCEQNLNHDAMYWYRQDPGQGLRLIYYSQIVNDFQKGDIAEGYSVSREKKESFPLTVTSAQKNPTAFYLCASSDPRGLETQYFGPGTRLLVL.

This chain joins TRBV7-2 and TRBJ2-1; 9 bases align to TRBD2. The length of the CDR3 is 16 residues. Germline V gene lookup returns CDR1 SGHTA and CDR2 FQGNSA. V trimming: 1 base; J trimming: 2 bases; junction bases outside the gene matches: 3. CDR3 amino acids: CASSLVASGTYNEQFF. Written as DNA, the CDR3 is TGTGCCAGCAGCTTAGTCGCTAGCGGGACCTACAATGAGCAGTTCTTC.

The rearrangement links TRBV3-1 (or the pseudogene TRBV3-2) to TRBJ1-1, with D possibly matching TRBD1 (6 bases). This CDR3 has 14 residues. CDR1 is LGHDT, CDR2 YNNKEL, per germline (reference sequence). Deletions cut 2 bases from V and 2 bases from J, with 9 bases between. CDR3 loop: CASSQQGQNTEAFF. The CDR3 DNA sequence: TGTGCCAGCAGCCAACAGGGGCAAAACACTGAAGCTTTCTTT.

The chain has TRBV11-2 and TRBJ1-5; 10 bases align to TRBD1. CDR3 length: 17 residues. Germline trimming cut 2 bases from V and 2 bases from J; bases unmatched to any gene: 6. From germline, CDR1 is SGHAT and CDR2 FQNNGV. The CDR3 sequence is CASSLTGGTGGNQPQHF. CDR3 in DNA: TGTGCCAGCAGCTTAACGGGGGGGACAGGGGGCAATCAGCCCCAGCATTTT.

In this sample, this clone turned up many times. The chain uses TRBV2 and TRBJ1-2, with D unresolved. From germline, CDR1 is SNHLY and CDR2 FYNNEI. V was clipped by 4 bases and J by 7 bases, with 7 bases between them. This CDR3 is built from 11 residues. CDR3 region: CASSGSVGYTF. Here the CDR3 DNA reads TGTGCCAGCAGTGGTAGCGTTGGCTACACCTTC.

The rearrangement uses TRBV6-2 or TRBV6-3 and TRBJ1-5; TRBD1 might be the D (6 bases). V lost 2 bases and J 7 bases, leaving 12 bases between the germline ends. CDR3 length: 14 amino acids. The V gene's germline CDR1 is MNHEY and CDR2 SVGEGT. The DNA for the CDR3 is TGTGCCAGCAGTTACCCGCAGGGGACCCAGCCCCAGCATTTT. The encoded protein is CASSYPQGTQPQHF.

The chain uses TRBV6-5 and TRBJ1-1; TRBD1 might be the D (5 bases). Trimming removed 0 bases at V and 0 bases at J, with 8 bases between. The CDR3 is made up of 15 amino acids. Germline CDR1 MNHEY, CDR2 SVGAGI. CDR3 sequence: CASSYSDSMNTEAFF. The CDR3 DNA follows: TGTGCCAGCAGTTACTCAGACAGTATGAACACTGAAGCTTTCTTT.

The CDR3 loop is CATGLGAFGEQYF. The CDR3 DNA follows: TGTGCCACCGGCCTAGGGGCCTTTGGGGAGCAGTACTTC. This chain links TRBV6-5 with TRBJ2-7; possibly TRBD1 for D (5 bases). The CDR3 sequence is 13 residues long. The germline CDR1 and CDR2 sequences are MNHEY and SVGAGI. Trimming removed 10 bases at V and 7 bases at J, with 20 bases between.

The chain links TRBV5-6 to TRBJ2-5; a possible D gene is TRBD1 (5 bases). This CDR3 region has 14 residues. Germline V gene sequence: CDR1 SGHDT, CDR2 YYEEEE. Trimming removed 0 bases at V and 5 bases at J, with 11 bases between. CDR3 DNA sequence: TGTGCCAGCAGCTTGGGGGCAGGGATGGAGACCCAGTACTTC. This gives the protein CASSLGAGMETQYF.

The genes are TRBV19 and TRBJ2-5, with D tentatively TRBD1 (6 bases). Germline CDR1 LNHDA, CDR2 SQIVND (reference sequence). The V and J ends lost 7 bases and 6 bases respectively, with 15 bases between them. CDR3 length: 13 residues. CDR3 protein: CASTGGGVKTQYF. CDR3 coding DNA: TGTGCCAGTACTGGGGGCGGTGTGAAGACCCAGTACTTC.

The CDR3 sequence: CSVRTDSTDTQYF. The CDR3 bases are TGCAGCGTTCGGACAGACAGCACAGATACGCAGTATTTT. V gene TRBV29-1 combines with J gene TRBJ2-3; D possibly corresponds to TRBD1 (6 bases). The germline gives CDR1 SQVTM, CDR2 ANQGSEA. Trimming removed 5 bases at V and 0 bases at J, with 9 bases between. The CDR3 loop spans 13 amino acids.

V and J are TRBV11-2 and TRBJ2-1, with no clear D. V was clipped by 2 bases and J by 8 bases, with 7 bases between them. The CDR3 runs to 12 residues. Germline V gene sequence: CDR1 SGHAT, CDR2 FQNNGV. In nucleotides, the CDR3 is TGTGCCAGCAGCTTATTATCGGATGAGCAGTTCTTC. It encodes CASSLLSDEQFF.

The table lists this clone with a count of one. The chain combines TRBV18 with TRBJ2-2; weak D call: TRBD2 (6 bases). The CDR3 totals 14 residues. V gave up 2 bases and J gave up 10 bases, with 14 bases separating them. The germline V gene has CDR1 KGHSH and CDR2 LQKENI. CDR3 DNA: TGTGCCAGCTCACCAGCCTCGGAGGGCACGGAGCTGTTTTTT. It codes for CASSPASEGTELFF.

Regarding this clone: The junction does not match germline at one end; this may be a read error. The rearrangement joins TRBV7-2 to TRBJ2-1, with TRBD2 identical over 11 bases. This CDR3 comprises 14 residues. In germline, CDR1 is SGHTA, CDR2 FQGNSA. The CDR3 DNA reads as TGTGCCAGCAGCGTAGCGGGAGGGACAAATGAGCAGTTCTTC. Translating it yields CASSVAGGTNEQFF.

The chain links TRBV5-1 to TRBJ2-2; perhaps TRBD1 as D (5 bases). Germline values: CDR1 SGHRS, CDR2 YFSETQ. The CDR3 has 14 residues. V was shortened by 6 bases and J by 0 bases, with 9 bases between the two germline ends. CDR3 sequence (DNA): TGCGCCAGCATATGGGGCCCGAACACCGGGGAGCTGTTTTTT. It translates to CASIWGPNTGELFF.

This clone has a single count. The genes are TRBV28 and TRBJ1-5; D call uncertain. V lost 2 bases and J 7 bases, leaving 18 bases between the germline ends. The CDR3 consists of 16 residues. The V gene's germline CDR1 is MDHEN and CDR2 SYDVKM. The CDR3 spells CASSLGGLHAGQPQHF. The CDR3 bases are TGTGCCAGCAGTTTAGGCGGGCTCCATGCGGGGCAGCCCCAGCATTTT.

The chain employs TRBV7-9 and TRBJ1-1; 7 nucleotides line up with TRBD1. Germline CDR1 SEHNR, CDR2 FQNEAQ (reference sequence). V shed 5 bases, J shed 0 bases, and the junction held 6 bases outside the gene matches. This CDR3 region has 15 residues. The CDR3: CASSPWGQMNTEAFF. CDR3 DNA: TGTGCCAGCAGCCCTTGGGGACAGATGAACACTGAAGCTTTCTTT.

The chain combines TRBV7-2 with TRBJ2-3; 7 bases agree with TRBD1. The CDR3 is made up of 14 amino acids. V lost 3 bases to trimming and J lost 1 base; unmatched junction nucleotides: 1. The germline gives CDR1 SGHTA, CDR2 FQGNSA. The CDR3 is CASSFDRGTDTQYF. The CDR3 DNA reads TGTGCCAGCAGCTTCGACAGGGGCACAGATACGCAGTATTTT.

CDR3 in DNA: TGTGCCAGAAGCTTAGAAAGGCTAGCTGTCTACTACGAGCAGTACTTC. It codes for CARSLERLAVYYEQYF. This sequence joins TRBV7-5 and TRBJ2-7; TRBD2 reflects the table's D call only, with no check against the DNA. TRBV7-5 is recorded as a pseudogene. There are 16 residues in the CDR3.

Written as DNA, the CDR3 is TGCGCCAGCAGCCAAATCGGTGGCCAGGGCACAGATACGCAGTATTTT. Translated, it gives CASSQIGGQGTDTQYF. This sequence joins TRBV5-1 and TRBJ2-3; no clear D gene. Trimming left V 4 bases short and J 1 base short, with 16 bases between. The length of the CDR3 is 16 residues. The germline gives CDR1 SGHRS, CDR2 YFSETQ.

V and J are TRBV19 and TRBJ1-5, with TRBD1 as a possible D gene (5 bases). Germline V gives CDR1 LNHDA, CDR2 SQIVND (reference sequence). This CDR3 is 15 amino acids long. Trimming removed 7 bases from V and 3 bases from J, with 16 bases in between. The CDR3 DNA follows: TGTGCCAGTATCGACCAGGGCTCGCTCAATCAGCCCCAGCATTTT. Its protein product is CASIDQGSLNQPQHF. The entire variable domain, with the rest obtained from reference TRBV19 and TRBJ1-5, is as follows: DGGITQSPKYLFRKEGQNVTLSCEQNLNHDAMYWYRQDPGQGLRLIYYSQIVNDFQKGDIAEGYSVSREKKESFPLTVTSAQKNPTAFYLCASIDQGSLNQPQHFGDGTRLSIL.

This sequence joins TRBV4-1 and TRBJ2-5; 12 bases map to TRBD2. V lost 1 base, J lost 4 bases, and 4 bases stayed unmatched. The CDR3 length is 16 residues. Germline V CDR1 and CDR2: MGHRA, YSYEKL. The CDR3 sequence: CASSQGTSGIGETQYF. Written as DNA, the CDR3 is TGCGCCAGCAGCCAAGGGACTAGCGGGATTGGAGAGACCCAGTACTTC.

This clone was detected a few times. In nucleotides, the CDR3 is TGTGCCAGCAGTCCTGAAGCGGCCCCCTACAATGAGCAGTTCTTC. Its translation: CASSPEAAPYNEQFF. This rearrangement joins TRBV6-4 to TRBJ2-1, with TRBD2 as a possible D gene (5 bases). Trimming took off 5 bases at V and 2 bases at J, with 13 bases between the two ends. The CDR3 covers 15 residues. Germline V gives CDR1 MRHNA, CDR2 SNTAGT.

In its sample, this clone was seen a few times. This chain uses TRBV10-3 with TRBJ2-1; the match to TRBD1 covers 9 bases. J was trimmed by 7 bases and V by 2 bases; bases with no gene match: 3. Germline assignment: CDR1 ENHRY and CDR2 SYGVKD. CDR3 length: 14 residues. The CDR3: CAISERDRVNEQFF. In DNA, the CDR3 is TGTGCCATCAGTGAGCGGGACAGGGTAAATGAGCAGTTCTTC.